Following are 30 T cell receptor beta chains from one sample sequenced in a study of T-cell memory formation after mild COVID-19. Each CDR3 protein is one row after TCRdb ran MiXCR on the 5' RACE reads. The sample lists some 600,000 distinct CDR3 sequences; 15% to 20% were seen once. The sequenced material came from PBMCs or a T cell subset sorted from them (not recorded which). The receptors stem from an adult woman who had mild COVID-19 (a few samples of this study predate the infection). Cell type and time point are not known.

This rearrangement joins TRBV12-3 or TRBV12-4 to TRBJ2-5, with D tentatively TRBD1 or TRBD2 (5 bases each). V was clipped by 8 bases and J by 5 bases, with 15 bases between them. The CDR3 runs to 13 residues. CDR3 loop: CASSQVGEETQYF. CDR3 nucleotides: TGTGCCAGCTCCCAAGTGGGGGAGGAGACCCAGTACTTC.

This clonotype was observed many times. The chain recombines TRBV4-1 with TRBJ1-5, with D unresolved. The germline V gene encodes CDR1 MGHRA and CDR2 YSYEKL. Deletions cut 0 bases from V and 5 bases from J, with 14 bases between. The CDR3 is 16 residues long. The CDR3 bases are TGCGCCAGCAGCCAAGATAGGTTTCATCAGGATCAGCCCCAGCATTTT. Its translation is CASSQDRFHQDQPQHF.

V gene TRBV12-3 or TRBV12-4 combines with J gene TRBJ1-2; TRBD1 might be the D (5 bases). CDR3 length equals 15 residues. Trimming pared 6 bases from V and 2 bases from J, leaving 16 bases between. In DNA form, the CDR3 reads TGTGCCAGCAGCTCTGCTGGGGCAGGAAACTATGGCTACACCTTC. Amino acid sequence: CASSSAGAGNYGYTF.

This clonotype showed up just a few times. This sequence joins TRBV20-1 and TRBJ2-5; 8 nucleotides line up with TRBD1. V shed 4 bases, J shed 5 bases, and the junction held 12 bases outside the gene matches. Germline V gives CDR1 DFQATT, CDR2 SNEGSKA (reference sequence). The CDR3 loop spans 15 amino acids. The CDR3 spells CSAKSDRGRGETQYF. CDR3 DNA sequence: TGCAGTGCTAAATCCGACAGGGGACGGGGGGAGACCCAGTACTTC.

This clonotype occurred a few times. The J gene is TRBJ2-7, the V gene TRBV12-3 or TRBV12-4; D possibly corresponds to TRBD2 (7 bases). V was shortened by 3 bases and J by 6 bases, with 15 bases between the two germline ends. The CDR3 has 14 amino acids. This chain's CDR3 is CASSLRGPAPEQYF. The CDR3 bases are TGTGCCAGCAGTTTGCGGGGGCCCGCTCCCGAGCAGTACTTC.

This clonotype was seen a few times. The V gene is TRBV6-5, the J gene TRBJ1-2; 9 bases are shared with TRBD1. After removal of 6 bases from V and 1 base from J, the junction contained 18 bases not matched to a gene. The CDR3 extends over 19 amino acids. The V gene's germline CDR1 is MNHEY and CDR2 SVGAGI. The CDR3 sequence: CASRGTGWIVIRDNYGYTF. The CDR3 DNA follows: TGTGCCAGCAGGGGGACAGGGTGGATCGTGATAAGAGATAACTATGGCTACACCTTC.

This chain uses TRBV6-2 or TRBV6-3 with TRBJ2-7, with 7 bases identical to TRBD2. Germline V gene sequence: CDR1 MNHEY, CDR2 SVGEGT. This CDR3 has 14 residues. The V gene end was trimmed by 6 bases and the J gene end by 6 bases; junction bases not matched to a gene: 11. As DNA, the CDR3 is TGTGCCAGCAGGCCGACTAGCACGAGCTCCGAGCAGTACTTC. Protein sequence: CASRPTSTSSEQYF.

The chain joins TRBV29-1 to TRBJ1-4; TRBD1 matches at 8 bases. The CDR3 spans 13 residues. V was pared by 4 bases and J by 6 bases, with 4 bases of the junction left unmatched. Germline V gene sequence: CDR1 SQVTM, CDR2 ANQGSEA. CDR3 amino acids: CSVGTGTDEKLFF. The CDR3 nucleotides read TGCAGCGTTGGGACAGGGACTGATGAAAAACTGTTTTTT.

This clonotype was detected ten times or more. The J gene is TRBJ1-2, the V gene TRBV4-1; 8 bases are shared with TRBD1. Germline V gene lookup returns CDR1 MGHRA and CDR2 YSYEKL. The CDR3 length is 16 residues. V dropped 0 bases and J dropped 3; count of bases not matched to a gene: 6. The DNA for the CDR3 is TGCGCCAGCAGCCAAGATCTTAGCAGGGGGCACTATGGCTACACCTTC. Translating gives CASSQDLSRGHYGYTF.

The rearrangement joins TRBV24-1 to TRBJ1-3; tentative D call: TRBD1 (5 bases). Germline loops: CDR1 KGHDR, CDR2 SFDVKD. Deletions cut 2 bases from V and 0 bases from J, with 16 bases between. The CDR3 runs 18 residues. For the CDR3, the DNA is TGTGCCACCAGTGATTGCTTGGCGGGACCGGTCTCTGGAAACACCATATATTTT. Translation: CATSDCLAGPVSGNTIYF.

This clonotype was seen only a few times. The chain has TRBV28 and TRBJ2-5, with TRBD2 as a possible D gene (7 bases). This CDR3 has 16 residues. Between the trimmed V and J ends, which lost 1 base and 2 bases, there was a span of 14 bases. CDR1 is MDHEN, CDR2 SYDVKM, per germline. The CDR3 here is CASSLLGGGLQETQYF. Here the CDR3 DNA reads TGTGCCAGCAGTTTATTAGGGGGAGGGCTTCAAGAGACCCAGTACTTC.

This chain joins TRBV12-3 or TRBV12-4 and TRBJ2-3; D perhaps matches TRBD2 (6 bases). The V end lost 3 bases, the J end lost 0 bases, and 10 bases lay between the germline ends. The CDR3 consists of 15 residues. The CDR3 sequence: CASSFGTSSTDTQYF. The CDR3 DNA reads as TGTGCCAGCAGTTTCGGGACTTCTAGCACAGATACGCAGTATTTT.

The chain links TRBV12-3 or TRBV12-4 to TRBJ1-2; 7 positions match TRBD1. V gave up 1 base and J gave up 5 bases; unmatched junction bases: 4. This CDR3 spans 14 amino acids. The CDR3 reads CASSLVRDRYGYTF. The CDR3 DNA reads as TGTGCCAGCAGTTTAGTCCGGGACAGATATGGCTACACCTTC.

The genes are TRBV2 and TRBJ2-7; unclear D gene. V shed 6 bases and J shed 6 bases, with 15 bases lying between them. The CDR3 is 13 amino acids. Germline V gene data show CDR1 as SNHLY and CDR2 as FYNNEI. The CDR3 loop is CASSVIQPTEQYF. The CDR3, as DNA: TGTGCCAGCAGCGTCATACAGCCTACCGAGCAGTACTTC.

The chain carries TRBV15 and TRBJ1-2; TRBD1 might be the D (6 bases). The ends were cut back, 4 bases at V and 5 bases at J, with 23 bases in the middle. Germline loops: CDR1 LNHNV, CDR2 YYDKDF (reference sequence). The CDR3 contains 17 residues. The CDR3, as DNA: TGTGCCACCAGCAATGTTTATGCCGGGACAAGAGTTTATGGCTACACCTTC. It is translated as CATSNVYAGTRVYGYTF.

The table lists this clonotype with a few counts. This chain connects TRBV7-6 to TRBJ1-6, with D tentatively TRBD1 (5 bases). Germline V gene data show CDR1 as SGHVS and CDR2 as FNYEAQ. The germline V and J ends were trimmed by 0 bases and 5 bases, with 8 bases remaining between them. The CDR3 spans 15 residues. This chain's CDR3 is CASSLAGRDNSPLHF. CDR3 sequence (DNA): TGTGCCAGCAGCTTAGCGGGACGGGATAATTCACCCCTCCACTTT.

This chain links TRBV20-1 with TRBJ1-5; weak D call: TRBD1 (5 bases). This CDR3 comprises 14 residues. CDR1 is DFQATT and CDR2 is SNEGSKA in the germline V gene (reference sequence). V lost 6 bases and J 0 bases, leaving 12 bases between the germline ends. The CDR3 reads CSANGGISNQPQHF. Written as DNA, the CDR3 is TGCAGTGCAAACGGGGGAATTAGCAATCAGCCCCAGCATTTT.

This sequence joins TRBV4-3 and TRBJ2-7; a weak D match, TRBD1 (6 bases). Germline loops: CDR1 LGHNA, CDR2 YSLEER. With 1 base removed from V and 2 bases from J, the gap between germline ends came to 27 bases. The CDR3 length is 20 residues. The CDR3 region is CASSQGVIRSAGDTPYEQYF. DNA for the CDR3: TGCGCCAGCAGCCAAGGGGTGATCCGCTCAGCAGGGGACACCCCCTACGAGCAGTACTTC.

This clonotype was recorded at least ten times. This chain connects TRBV7-9 to TRBJ2-7; TRBD2 matches 7 bases. The CDR3 has 15 amino acids. With V trimmed by 3 bases and J by 0 bases, 5 bases remained unmatched. Germline V gene sequence: CDR1 SEHNR, CDR2 FQNEAQ (reference sequence). This CDR3 is CASSFSGGSSYEQYF. DNA for the CDR3: TGTGCCAGCAGCTTCTCGGGAGGAAGCTCCTACGAGCAGTACTTC.

In this sample, this clonotype turned up a few times. The CDR3 nucleotides are TGCGCCAGCAGCCCCCTTGCCGGACAGGGGTCCTACGAGCAGTACTTC. Translating it yields CASSPLAGQGSYEQYF. This chain links TRBV4-1 with TRBJ2-7, with 9 bases matching TRBD1. Germline assignment: CDR1 MGHRA and CDR2 YSYEKL. J lost 1 base, V lost 4 bases, and 8 bases had no gene match. The CDR3 sequence is 16 residues long.

The gene calls are TRBV6-2 or TRBV6-3 and TRBJ2-7; the D gene could be TRBD1 or TRBD2 (5 bases each). V was cut by 7 bases and J by 2 bases, with 9 bases left in between. CDR1 is MNHEY, CDR2 SVGEGT, per germline. The CDR3 loop spans 12 amino acids. The CDR3 sequence is CASMTGPYEQYF. CDR3 DNA sequence: TGTGCCAGCATGACGGGGCCCTACGAGCAGTACTTC.

This clonotype was counted a few times. The J gene is TRBJ2-1, the V gene TRBV14; D unclear. Germline assignment: CDR1 SGHDN and CDR2 FVKESK. Trimming shortened V by 8 bases and J by 0 bases, and 11 bases separated the two germline ends. This CDR3 comprises 14 residues. The CDR3 is CASSDLISYNEQFF. In nucleotides, the CDR3 is TGTGCCAGCTCCGACCTCATCTCCTACAATGAGCAGTTCTTC. Using reference TRBV14 and TRBJ2-1 for the parts outside the CDR3, the full variable domain is EAGVTQFPSHSVIEKGQTVTLRCDPISGHDNLYWYRRVMGKEIKFLLHFVKESKQDESGMPNNRFLAERTGGTYSTLKVQPAELEDSGVYFCASSDLISYNEQFFGPGTRLTVL.

This clonotype showed up just a few times. The chain is built from TRBV30 and TRBJ2-3; D unclear. The CDR3 contains 13 residues. The germline CDR1 and CDR2 sequences are GTSNPN and SVGIG (reference sequence). Trimming pared 4 bases from V and 2 bases from J, leaving 10 bases between. CDR3 loop: CAWKGRITDTQYF. The CDR3 nucleotides are TGTGCCTGGAAGGGCCGGATCACAGATACGCAGTATTTT.

The sample holds a few counts of this clonotype. J is TRBJ1-5 and V is TRBV12-3 or TRBV12-4, with D possibly matching TRBD1 (6 bases). V was trimmed by 5 bases and J by 6 bases, leaving 20 bases between them. The CDR3 contains 16 residues. The CDR3 region has the DNA TGTGCCAGCAGTCCCGCCCGGGGGGCCGTCCGTCAGCCCCAGCATTTT. This translates into CASSPARGAVRQPQHF.

This clonotype turned up a few times. The rearrangement uses TRBV19 and TRBJ1-1; a weak D match, TRBD1 (5 bases). CDR3 length: 16 amino acids. V shed 1 base and J shed 1 base, with 13 bases lying between them. The V gene's germline CDR1 is LNHDA and CDR2 SQIVND (reference sequence). This CDR3 reads CASSIGGWTRNTEAFF. The CDR3 DNA sequence: TGTGCCAGTAGTATAGGGGGCTGGACAAGGAACACTGAAGCTTTCTTT.

This clonotype was seen only a few times. The CDR3 region is CASSQGQGKDGYTF. In DNA form, the CDR3 reads TGTGCCAGCAGCCAGGGACAGGGCAAAGATGGCTACACCTTC. J is TRBJ1-2 and V is TRBV3-1, with 9 bases lining up with TRBD1. Per germline, CDR1 LGHDT and CDR2 YNNKEL (reference sequence). The length of the CDR3 is 14 residues. The V segment lost 3 bases and the J segment 6 bases; nucleotides outside the gene matches: 5.

In its sample, this clonotype was seen many times. The V and J genes are TRBV6-1 and TRBJ1-3; no firm D call. The CDR3 loop spans 15 amino acids. Germline V gene data show CDR1 as MNHNS and CDR2 as SASEGT. The V end lost 0 bases, the J end lost 0 bases, and 6 bases lay between the germline ends. The CDR3 region has the DNA TGTGCCAGCAGTGAAGCCCCGAGCTCTGGAAACACCATATATTTT. This sequence encodes CASSEAPSSGNTIYF.

This clonotype was seen only a few times. The chain has TRBV21-1 and TRBJ1-4; the D segment call TRBD1 is taken from the table without a DNA check. TRBV21-1 is shown as a pseudogene. The CDR3 contains 16 residues. In nucleotides, the CDR3 is TGTGCCAGCTATCCCGAGCCGGGACAGAAAAATGAAAAACTGTTTTTT. Amino acids: CASYPEPGQKNEKLFF.

This clonotype was observed at least ten times. V and J are TRBV7-9 and TRBJ2-7; 9 nucleotides match TRBD2. J gave up 6 bases and V 4 bases, and 10 bases lay outside the gene matches. The CDR3 length is 15 residues. CDR1 SEHNR and CDR2 FQNEAQ come from the germline V gene (reference sequence). The CDR3 nucleotides read TGTGCCAGCAGCTCCACTAGCGGGTGGTGGATCGAGCAGTACTTC. This sequence encodes CASSSTSGWWIEQYF.

This clonotype has only a few counts. The J gene is TRBJ2-1, the V gene TRBV7-2, with TRBD2 matching over 12 bases. This CDR3 has 16 amino acids. The V and J ends lost 5 bases and 4 bases, in that order; junction bases with no gene match: 6. Germline CDR1 and CDR2: SGHTA and FQGNSA. The CDR3 loop reads CASSPTGTSGYNEQFF. In nucleotides, the CDR3 is TGTGCCAGCAGCCCCACCGGGACTAGCGGGTACAATGAGCAGTTCTTC.